The rows below give T cell receptor beta chains drawn from one sample of a study of blood T cell repertoires in COVID-19. The method was immunoSEQ multiplex PCR; TCRdb's version includes in-frame clones alone and lacks a portion of them. The sample has roughly 140,000 clones; less than 85% are singletons. Sequencing was performed on peripheral blood. These TCRs come from a woman of 80 years or more in a cohort sampled during active or convalescent COVID-19. Each CDR3 is given without its conserved first and last residue. Fields, in order: J gene, V gene, CDR3 protein.

j_call: TRBJ2-2; v_call: TRBV5-1; cdr3_aa: ASSLEGTGGTGELF
j_call: TRBJ1-1; v_call: TRBV19; cdr3_aa: ASSIWGGEGTEAF
j_call: TRBJ1-1; v_call: TRBV7-2; cdr3_aa: ASSPSRGRGNTEAF
j_call: TRBJ1-6; v_call: TRBV18; cdr3_aa: ASSPPQGANNSPLH
j_call: TRBJ2-3; v_call: TRBV7-2; cdr3_aa: ASRQTGGLPDTQY
j_call: TRBJ1-2; v_call: TRBV3-1/TRBV3-2; cdr3_aa: ASSRQLHYGYT
j_call: TRBJ2-4; v_call: TRBV27; cdr3_aa: ASSRRQGLNIQY
j_call: TRBJ1-1; v_call: TRBV9; cdr3_aa: ASSGQGSMNTEAF
j_call: TRBJ2-3; v_call: TRBV3-1/TRBV3-2; cdr3_aa: ASSRRTSGGDTQY
j_call: TRBJ2-2; v_call: TRBV5-1; cdr3_aa: ASSFRLANTGELF
j_call: TRBJ1-2; v_call: TRBV7-9; cdr3_aa: ASSLEGASNYGYT
j_call: TRBJ2-1; v_call: TRBV12-3/TRBV12-4; cdr3_aa: ASSPQYNEQF
j_call: TRBJ1-5; v_call: TRBV21-1; cdr3_aa: ASSKCRGHQPQH
j_call: TRBJ2-1; v_call: TRBV5-1; cdr3_aa: ASSLQVYNEQF
j_call: TRBJ1-6; v_call: TRBV6-5; cdr3_aa: ASKLTGEGFSPLH
j_call: TRBJ1-2; v_call: TRBV7-6; cdr3_aa: ASSITGAYGYT